Detailed here is one T cell receptor (beta chain). This clone was counted only a few times. What this receptor recognizes is not known. Per-base quality was not reported, and no clone a single base away is much larger than it. Each donor gave one peripheral blood draw, averaging approximately 120 mL, which was collected into heparinised tubes. Using a panel that included CD45RO, CCR7, CD25, CD127, CD95 and CD27, naive, central memory, regulatory and stem cell-like memory CD4+ T cells were sorted on a BD FACSAria II. All sorted populations exceeded 98% purity. PBMCs were separated immediately by Lymphoprep density gradient centrifugation and were stained directly, without being cultured. So that batch effects would be minimized, each experiment stained and sorted samples in pairs, pairing one healthy donor with one patient. The data belong to a study of beta chain features in type 1 diabetes (dated by TCRdb to the late 2010s). Regarding the study in general: No differences in mean age, gender distribution, total cell number or subset yield were found between patients and healthy donors. A total of roughly 110 million sorted cells were examined across all samples, and the number of cells per subset was strongly correlated with RNA yield. The study compared the TCRB repertoires of sorted circulating CD4+ T cell subsets in recently diagnosed type 1 diabetes patients with those in matched healthy donors. Naive and central memory subsets were obtained from all 30 or so donors, but regulatory and stem cell-like memory subsets were isolated from only 8 patients and about 8 healthy donors.

V is cut back by 4 bases and J by 6 bases, with 3 bases in the junction unmatched. The CDR3 covers 14 residues, taking in both the cysteine and the phenylalanine. The read is trimmed to its CDR3 DNA, 42 bases read in frame from base 1. CDR1 and CDR2 are read off the germline V gene (reference sequence) as SEHNR and FQNEAQ. All of the isolated RNA was reverse transcribed with the High Capacity cDNA Reverse Transcription Kit, so expressed TCRB transcripts were sequenced. Deep immunoSEQ sequencing was applied to naive, central memory and regulatory T cell samples, giving an average of about 3.4 million total reads per sample. Sorted cells were lysed in RLT buffer, and RNA was extracted using DNase-treated RNeasy Micro or Mini kits according to cell number. To prevent cross-contamination, every cell subset was processed on its own, while patient and healthy donor samples were processed together. The immunoSEQ multiplex PCR was used to amplify TCRB sequences from cDNA, yielding 87-bp fragments that span the CDR3 region. Sequencing of the amplicons was done on the Illumina HiSeq platform. The original pipeline was this. Synthetic template baselines were used to correct PCR bias computationally, reads within Hamming distance 2 were collapsed, and singletons that could not be merged were discarded. Reads were aligned against IMGT to assign V, D and J genes, CDR3 length and insertions or deletions at six rearrangement sites. Within each subset, clonotype counts were normalized to sorted cell number, and only after that were true diversity and Gini coefficients computed with the tcR R package. The overlap coefficient, calculated on TCRB nucleotide sequences, was used to measure repertoire sharing. TCRdb obtained this table from immuneACCESS and retained in-frame rearrangements with V and J assigned. These tables miss some clones; where compared with another copy, unresolved V genes account for less than half of the shortfall, and the remainder is unexplained. V, J and clone size are those of that table, while D and trimming were read from the DNA. The table for this sample lists 95,000 to 150,000 clones; approximately 15% of them were counted only once. About 2.4% of the sample is held by the ten biggest clonotypes.

What the authors observed across the whole study: Because cDNA was sequenced instead of genomic DNA, highly expressing activated cells could be over-represented, though the groups showed no difference in activation or CD3 levels. At VDJ recombination sites, type 1 diabetes patients had fewer insertions and more deleted nucleotides, which implies abnormalities in thymic rearrangement. PCR might favor shorter templates, but patient and control samples were amplified and corrected together, so any skew would affect both groups equally. A moderate but significant shortening of TCRB CDR3 length was observed in type 1 diabetes patients in all four CD4+ subsets. Naive, central memory and regulatory TCRB repertoires appeared to be more similar among patients than among healthy donors. Because the HLA sub-analyses included only small numbers of individuals, any influence of HLA type on TCRB rearrangement was left unresolved.

The chain joins TRBV7-9 to TRBJ1-4, with 9 middle bases fitting TRBD1. The TCR was taken from a man aged 18 to 35 with type 1 diabetes. The sample taken for sequencing was central memory CD4+ T cells from blood. This receptor has the CDR3 CASSSTGGDEKLFF. The DNA sequence is TGTGCCAGCAGCTCGACAGGGGGGGATGAAAAACTGTTTTTT.